The T cell receptor (beta chain) described here comes from a study of CD8+ T cells in alopecia areata. There are a few counts of this clone. The antigen is unknown. Sorting from PBMCs produced CD4+ and CD8+ T cells. Per the germline V gene, CDR1 is SGDLS and CDR2 is YYNGEE. CDR3 length: 14 amino acids. V lost 4 bases and J lost 7; bases outside the gene matches: 6. cDNA reverse transcribed from extracted RNA served as the sequencing template. Assay: immunoSEQ multiplex PCR; the TCRdb copy retains only in-frame clones and omits some. The repertoire includes about 110,000 clones, around 59% of them detected once, and 20% to 25% sits in the top ten. Study conclusions and caveats: Although TCR sharing was seen in mice, sharing across patients was less clear, possibly for HLA-related reasons. Resident alphabeta T cells of normal skin are also sequenced in scalp samples. Especially in alopecia totalis/universalis, lesional scalp showed greater clonality than normal scalp did.

This receptor was taken from a human donor in good health. The V call is TRBV9, the J call TRBJ1-5, with TRBD1 matching 9 bases. Sequenced material: CD8+ T cells sorted from blood. Here the CDR3 DNA reads TGTGCCAGCAGCTTAACAGGGGGCGAACAGCCCCAGCATTTT. Its protein product is CASSLTGGEQPQHF.